The clone carrying this T cell receptor (beta chain) was seen many times. Its specificity is not known. The data are from a study of T cell repertoires in cytomegalovirus infection. General study findings and limits: Summed frequency of shared TCR beta families picked out CMV carriers who also had the relevant HLA. In two of eight donors, the top clonotype was HLA-C-restricted CMV-specific.

V was clipped by 5 bases and J by 8 bases, with 6 bases between them. The germline CDR1 and CDR2 sequences are SGHVS and FNYEAQ. This CDR3 region has 11 residues. TCRdb redid the calling of the reads with MiXCR, one entry per CDR3 protein. The top ten hold about 18% of the sample, which has 200,000 to 250,000 distinct CDR3 sequences, about 23% seen once. Material for sequencing was CD8+ T cells from PBMCs. This TCR came from a human donor in good health (CMV status not recorded). Some clones in this sample may be carry-over from other donors' samples. The chain is built from TRBV7-6 and TRBJ1-4; D not certain. The CDR3 sequence is CASSHGEKLFF. The CDR3 coding sequence is TGTGCCAGCAGCCACGGAGAAAAACTGTTTTTT.